The 17 T cell receptor beta chains presented below share a single source sample, sequenced in a study of regulatory T cells in long-lasting Graves disease. Sequencing libraries for TCR beta were prepared with iRepertoire HTBI primers and Arm-PCR of CDR3 regions. MiXCR was run by TCRdb on the multiplex PCR reads, yielding one entry per CDR3 protein. The table shows 400,000 to 500,000 distinct CDR3 sequences, with around 15% occurring only once. Described time point: newly diagnosed GD, antithyroid drugs for less than 3 months. Following extraction of RNA from PBMCs, that RNA was used to make the TCR library. Separately, the same data were catalogued under a study of T cells in Graves' hyperthyroidism and ophthalmopathy.

The sample was peripheral blood mononuclear cells (PBMCs), taken at new diagnosis, from a patient treated with antithyroid drugs. These receptors originate from a woman between 50 and 59 years old with Graves disease.

At least ten counts were recorded for this clonotype. The chain couples TRBV7-9 to TRBJ2-1; no clear D. CDR3 length: 12 residues. Trimming took 5 bases from V and 5 from J, leaving 7 bases between them. Germline CDR1 and CDR2: SEHNR and FQNEAQ (reference sequence). The CDR3: CASSPINNEQFF. CDR3 DNA sequence: TGTGCCAGCAGCCCTATTAACAATGAGCAGTTCTTC. Variable domain in full (rest from reference TRBV7-9 and TRBJ2-1): DTGVSQNPRHKITKRGQNVTFRCDPISEHNRLYWYRQTLGQGPEFLTYFQNEAQLEKSRLLSDRFSAERPKGSFSTLEIQRTEQGDSAMYLCASSPINNEQFFGPGTRLTVL.

This clonotype occurred a few times. V is TRBV27 and J is TRBJ2-3, with D perhaps matching TRBD2 (5 bases). Germline V gives CDR1 MNHEY, CDR2 SMNVEV (reference sequence). Trimming took off 8 bases at V and 5 bases at J, with 14 bases between the two ends. The CDR3 contains 13 residues. CDR3 in amino acids: CASGFTSQDTQYF. The CDR3 nucleotides are TGTGCCAGCGGGTTCACTAGTCAAGATACGCAGTATTTT.

The rearrangement links TRBV5-6 to TRBJ2-2; possibly TRBD1 for D (6 bases). Trimming stripped 5 bases from V and 5 bases from J, with 10 bases between. The CDR3 runs to 13 residues. CDR1 is SGHDT and CDR2 is YYEEEE in the germline V gene. CDR3 sequence: CASRGTRTGELFF. DNA of the CDR3: TGTGCCAGCAGGGGGACACGTACCGGGGAGCTGTTTTTT.

This sequence joins TRBV10-2 and TRBJ2-3; 11 bases match TRBD1. Germline V gene data show CDR1 as WSHSY and CDR2 as SAAADI. The trim removed 6 bases at V and 4 bases at J, leaving 6 bases unmatched. The CDR3 has 15 amino acids. The DNA of the CDR3 is TGCGCCAGCAGACGCCCGGGACAGGGGGCAGATACGCAGTATTTT. This codes for CASRRPGQGADTQYF.

This clonotype was found many times. The chain has TRBV11-2 and TRBJ2-6; D is unclear. Germline assignment: CDR1 SGHAT and CDR2 FQNNGV. The V end lost 1 base, the J end lost 0 bases, and 4 bases lay between the germline ends. CDR3 length: 15 amino acids. CDR3 DNA sequence: TGTGCCAGCAGCTTAGTCCTCTCTGGGGCCAACGTCCTGACTTTC. Residues: CASSLVLSGANVLTF.

This clonotype was observed many times. The chain carries TRBV5-1 and TRBJ1-1; D is undetermined. The germline V gene encodes CDR1 SGHRS and CDR2 YFSETQ. The CDR3 consists of 12 residues. Trimming took off 1 base at V and 11 bases at J, with 12 bases between the two ends. The CDR3 sequence: CASSLLGPRAFF. The CDR3 nucleotides are TGCGCCAGCAGCTTGTTGGGTCCTCGGGCTTTCTTT.

This clonotype occurred a few times. J is TRBJ2-1 and V is TRBV10-1; TRBD1 matches at 9 bases. V shed 5 bases and J 10 bases; nucleotides not matched to a gene: 9. CDR1 and CDR2 from the germline V gene are WNHNN and SYGVQD (reference sequence). The CDR3 sequence is 14 residues long. The CDR3 here is CASSPGTGLLEQFF. The CDR3 bases are TGCGCCAGCAGTCCCGGGACAGGGCTTCTCGAGCAGTTCTTC.

This sequence joins TRBV18 and TRBJ2-6, with a tentative D call TRBD2 (6 bases). This CDR3 region has 16 residues. CDR1 KGHSH and CDR2 LQKENI come from the germline V gene. The germline V and J ends were trimmed by 0 bases and 2 bases, with 8 bases remaining between them. The CDR3: CASSPPEGPGANVLTF. The CDR3 nucleotides read TGTGCCAGCTCACCACCGGAGGGACCTGGGGCCAACGTCCTGACTTTC.

This clonotype was counted between two and nine times. This chain joins TRBV19 and TRBJ1-2; unclear D gene. In germline, CDR1 is LNHDA, CDR2 SQIVND (reference sequence). The CDR3 totals 12 residues. The germline V and J ends were trimmed by 1 base and 8 bases, with 8 bases remaining between them. The CDR3 loop reads CASSIGSGGYTF. In nucleotides, the CDR3 is TGTGCCAGTAGTATAGGTTCTGGAGGCTACACCTTC. Supplemented by reference TRBV19 and TRBJ1-2, the full variable domain reads DGGITQSPKYLFRKEGQNVTLSCEQNLNHDAMYWYRQDPGQGLRLIYYSQIVNDFQKGDIAEGYSVSREKKESFPLTVTSAQKNPTAFYLCASSIGSGGYTFGSGTRLTVV.

This clonotype occurred a few times. The chain is built from TRBV9 and TRBJ1-5; TRBD1 matches at 8 bases. Losses at the gene ends were 0 bases for V and 4 bases for J; bases not matched to a gene: 3. The CDR3 is 15 residues long. Germline assignment: CDR1 SGDLS and CDR2 YYNGEE. The CDR3 spells CASSVGTGLNQPQHF. CDR3 bases: TGTGCCAGCAGCGTAGGGACAGGGCTTAATCAGCCCCAGCATTTT.

This sequence joins TRBV5-4 and TRBJ1-2, with D uncertain. The CDR3 totals 15 residues. The V and J ends lost 0 bases and 0 bases respectively, with 9 bases between them. The germline CDR1 and CDR2 sequences are SGHNT and YYREEE (reference sequence). CDR3 amino acids: CASSLGVTTNYGYTF. DNA of the CDR3: TGTGCCAGCAGCTTGGGGGTCACTACTAACTATGGCTACACCTTC.

This clonotype was recorded at least ten times. The chain joins TRBV28 to TRBJ2-3; 8 bases are shared with TRBD2. This CDR3 spans 16 amino acids. Germline CDR1 reads MDHEN; CDR2 reads SYDVKM. Trimming took 8 bases from V and 6 from J; bases not matched to a gene: 16. CDR3 residues: CASVDPPGLGGDTQYF. CDR3 in DNA: TGTGCCAGCGTGGACCCCCCGGGACTAGGGGGGGATACGCAGTATTTT. The complete variable domain, with remaining parts taken from reference TRBV28 and TRBJ2-3, reads DVKVTQSSRYLVKRTGEKVFLECVQDMDHENMFWYRQDPGLGLRLIYFSYDVKMKEKGDIPEGYSVSREKKERFSLILESASTNQTSMYLCASVDPPGLGGDTQYFGPGTRLTVL.

This sequence joins TRBV10-3 and TRBJ2-7; 7 bases fit TRBD1. Germline loops: CDR1 ENHRY, CDR2 SYGVKD. The CDR3 is 15 residues long. Losses at the gene ends were 4 bases for V and 0 bases for J; bases not matched to a gene: 6. The CDR3 protein is CAISGEQGSSYEQYF. CDR3 coding DNA: TGTGCCATCAGTGGGGAACAGGGGAGCTCCTACGAGCAGTACTTC.

This clonotype appeared many times. This rearrangement joins TRBV24-1 to TRBJ2-1; 13 bases agree with TRBD2. J lost 5 bases, V lost 6 bases, and 3 bases had no gene match. The length of the CDR3 is 15 residues. Germline values: CDR1 KGHDR, CDR2 SFDVKD. The CDR3 DNA reads TGTGCCACCAGTAAGGGACTAGCGGGAAACAATGAGCAGTTCTTC. Encoded protein: CATSKGLAGNNEQFF.

The chain recombines TRBV6-1 with TRBJ2-1; the match to TRBD1 covers 10 bases. V was pared by 8 bases and J by 13 bases, with 17 bases of the junction left unmatched. Germline assignment: CDR1 MNHNS and CDR2 SASEGT. The CDR3 is 15 residues long. This chain's CDR3 is CASFHRKTGTGAQFF. CDR3 coding DNA: TGTGCCAGCTTCCATAGGAAAACCGGGACAGGGGCCCAGTTCTTC.

This clonotype occurred a few times. The chain links TRBV5-1 to TRBJ2-7, with 12 nucleotides matching TRBD2. CDR3 length: 16 residues. In germline, CDR1 is SGHRS, CDR2 YFSETQ. With 4 bases clipped from V and 0 bases from J, the junction kept 5 bases outside the gene matches. The CDR3 sequence is CASSPRTSGISYEQYF. The CDR3 DNA is TGCGCCAGCAGCCCCCGGACTAGCGGGATCTCCTACGAGCAGTACTTC. Complete variable domain (other parts from reference TRBV5-1 and TRBJ2-7): KAGVTQTPRYLIKTRGQQVTLSCSPISGHRSVSWYQQTPGQGLQFLFEYFSETQRNKGNFPGRFSGRQFSNSRSEMNVSTLELGDSALYLCASSPRTSGISYEQYFGPGTRLTVT.

At least ten counts were recorded for this clonotype. The chain links TRBV3-1 to TRBJ2-1; 9 positions match TRBD2. CDR3 length equals 15 residues. The J segment lost 6 bases and the V segment lost 9 bases, leaving 12 bases of the junction unmatched. The V gene's germline CDR1 is LGHDT and CDR2 YNNKEL (reference sequence). The chain's CDR3 is CASSSGRYLGNEQFF. CDR3 DNA: TGTGCCAGTTCGAGCGGGAGGTATTTGGGCAATGAGCAGTTCTTC.